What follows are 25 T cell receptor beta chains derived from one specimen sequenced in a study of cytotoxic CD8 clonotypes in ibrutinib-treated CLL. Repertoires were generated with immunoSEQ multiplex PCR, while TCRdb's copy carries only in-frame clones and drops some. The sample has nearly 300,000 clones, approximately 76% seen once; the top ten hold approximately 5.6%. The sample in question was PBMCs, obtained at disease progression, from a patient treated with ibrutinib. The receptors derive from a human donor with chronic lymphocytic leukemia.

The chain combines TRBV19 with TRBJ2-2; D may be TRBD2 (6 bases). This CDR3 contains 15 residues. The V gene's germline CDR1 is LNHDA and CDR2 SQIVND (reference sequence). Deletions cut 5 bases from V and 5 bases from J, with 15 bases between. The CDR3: CASSPRTLATGELFF. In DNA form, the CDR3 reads TGTGCCAGTAGTCCACGGACACTAGCTACCGGGGAGCTGTTTTTT.

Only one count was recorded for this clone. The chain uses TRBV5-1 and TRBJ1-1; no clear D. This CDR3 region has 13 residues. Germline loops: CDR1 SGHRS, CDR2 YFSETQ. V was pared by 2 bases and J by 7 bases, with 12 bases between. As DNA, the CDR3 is TGCGCCAGCAGCTTAGGCCCTTCGGTTGAAGCTTTCTTT. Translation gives CASSLGPSVEAFF.

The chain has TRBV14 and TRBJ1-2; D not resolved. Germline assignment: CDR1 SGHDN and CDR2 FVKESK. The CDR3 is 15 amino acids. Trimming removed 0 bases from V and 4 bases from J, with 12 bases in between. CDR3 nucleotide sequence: TGTGCCAGCAGCCAAGATCGGGTCAGCCCCTATGGCTACACCTTC. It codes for CASSQDRVSPYGYTF.

The CDR3 DNA reads TGTGCCAGCAGCCCATTAGCGGGACAAGGCACCGGGGAGCTGTTTTTT. It codes for CASSPLAGQGTGELFF. The genes are TRBV7-9 and TRBJ2-2; TRBD2 matches at 8 bases. The germline gives CDR1 SEHNR, CDR2 FQNEAQ (reference sequence). The CDR3 loop spans 16 amino acids. V dropped 5 bases and J dropped 4; count of bases not matched to a gene: 9.

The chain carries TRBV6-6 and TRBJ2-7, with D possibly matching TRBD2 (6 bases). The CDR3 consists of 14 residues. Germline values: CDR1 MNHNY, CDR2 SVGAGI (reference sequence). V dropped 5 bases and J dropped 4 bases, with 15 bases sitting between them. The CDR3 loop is CASSVEGTLYEQYF. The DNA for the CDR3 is TGTGCCAGCAGTGTGGAGGGGACCCTGTACGAGCAGTACTTC.

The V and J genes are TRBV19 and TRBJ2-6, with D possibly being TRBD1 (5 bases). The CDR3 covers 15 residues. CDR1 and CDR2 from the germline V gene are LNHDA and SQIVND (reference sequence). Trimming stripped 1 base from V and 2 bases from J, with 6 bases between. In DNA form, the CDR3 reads TGTGCCAGTAGTATAGGGGGCGCTGGGGCCAACGTCCTGACTTTC. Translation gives CASSIGGAGANVLTF.

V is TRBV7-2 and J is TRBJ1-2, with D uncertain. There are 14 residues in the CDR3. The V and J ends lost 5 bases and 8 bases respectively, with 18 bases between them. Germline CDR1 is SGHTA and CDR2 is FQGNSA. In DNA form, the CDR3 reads TGTGCCAGCAGCGCTAACCGGGTGCGGAGGGGCTACACCTTC. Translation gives CASSANRVRRGYTF.

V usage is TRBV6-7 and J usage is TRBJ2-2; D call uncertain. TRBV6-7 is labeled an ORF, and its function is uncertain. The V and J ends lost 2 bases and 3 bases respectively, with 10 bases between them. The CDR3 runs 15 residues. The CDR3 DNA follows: TGTGCCAGCAGTTACCCTGGTCGGCACACCGGGGAGCTGTTTTTT. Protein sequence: CASSYPGRHTGELFF.

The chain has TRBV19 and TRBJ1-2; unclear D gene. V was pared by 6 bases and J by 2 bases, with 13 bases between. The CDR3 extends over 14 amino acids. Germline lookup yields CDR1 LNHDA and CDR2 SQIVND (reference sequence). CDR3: CASREGGRNYGYTF. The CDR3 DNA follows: TGTGCCAGTAGGGAGGGAGGGAGGAACTATGGCTACACCTTC.

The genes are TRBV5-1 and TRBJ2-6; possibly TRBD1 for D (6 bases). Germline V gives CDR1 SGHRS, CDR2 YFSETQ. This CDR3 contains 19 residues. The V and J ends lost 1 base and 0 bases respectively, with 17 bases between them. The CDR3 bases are TGCGCCAGCAGCTTGTCTACCGGGACATCCCCCTCTGGGGCCAACGTCCTGACTTTC. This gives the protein CASSLSTGTSPSGANVLTF. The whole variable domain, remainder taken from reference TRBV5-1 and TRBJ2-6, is KAGVTQTPRYLIKTRGQQVTLSCSPISGHRSVSWYQQTPGQGLQFLFEYFSETQRNKGNFPGRFSGRQFSNSRSEMNVSTLELGDSALYLCASSLSTGTSPSGANVLTFGAGSRLTVL.

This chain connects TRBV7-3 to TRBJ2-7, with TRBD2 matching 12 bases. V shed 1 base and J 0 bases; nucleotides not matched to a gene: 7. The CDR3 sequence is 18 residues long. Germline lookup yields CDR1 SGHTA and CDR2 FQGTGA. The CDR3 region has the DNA TGTGCCAGCAGCTTAAAAGGACTAGCGGGATCGGGCTCCTACGAGCAGTACTTC. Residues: CASSLKGLAGSGSYEQYF. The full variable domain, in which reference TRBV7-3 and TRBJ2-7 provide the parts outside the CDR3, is GAGVSQTPSNKVTEKGKYVELRCDPISGHTALYWYRQSLGQGPEFLIYFQGTGAADDSGLPNDRFFAVRPEGSVSTLKIQRTERGDSAVYLCASSLKGLAGSGSYEQYFGPGTRLTVT.

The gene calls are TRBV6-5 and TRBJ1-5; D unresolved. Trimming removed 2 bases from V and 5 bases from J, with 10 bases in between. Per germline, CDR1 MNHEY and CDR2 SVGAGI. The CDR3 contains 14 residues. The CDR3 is CASSYNSRDQPQHF. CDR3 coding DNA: TGTGCCAGCAGTTACAATTCCCGGGATCAGCCCCAGCATTTT.

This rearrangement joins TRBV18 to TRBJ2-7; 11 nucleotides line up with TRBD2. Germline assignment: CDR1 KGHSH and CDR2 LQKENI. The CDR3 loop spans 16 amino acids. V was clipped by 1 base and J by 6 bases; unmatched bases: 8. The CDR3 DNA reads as TGTGCCAGCTCACCACGGGCGGTAGCGGGGGGGCCCGAGCAGTACTTC. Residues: CASSPRAVAGGPEQYF.

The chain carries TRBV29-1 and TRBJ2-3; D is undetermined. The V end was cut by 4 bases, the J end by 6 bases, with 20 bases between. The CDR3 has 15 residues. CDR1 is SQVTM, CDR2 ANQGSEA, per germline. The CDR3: CSVVGDRSVVDTQYF. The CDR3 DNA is TGCAGCGTTGTGGGTGATAGGAGCGTGGTGGATACGCAGTATTTT.

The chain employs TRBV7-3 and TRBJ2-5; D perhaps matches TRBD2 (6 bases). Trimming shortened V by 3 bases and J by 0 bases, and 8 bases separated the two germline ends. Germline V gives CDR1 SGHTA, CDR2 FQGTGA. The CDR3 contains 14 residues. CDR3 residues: CASSFGGYQETQYF. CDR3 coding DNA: TGTGCCAGCAGCTTTGGGGGGTACCAAGAGACCCAGTACTTC.

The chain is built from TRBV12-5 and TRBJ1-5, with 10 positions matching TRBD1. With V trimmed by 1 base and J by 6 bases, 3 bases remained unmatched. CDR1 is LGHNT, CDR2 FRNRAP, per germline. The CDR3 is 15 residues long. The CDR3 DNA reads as TGTGCTAGTGGTTTGGCGACAGGGGGCGTTCAGCCCCAGCATTTT. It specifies CASGLATGGVQPQHF.

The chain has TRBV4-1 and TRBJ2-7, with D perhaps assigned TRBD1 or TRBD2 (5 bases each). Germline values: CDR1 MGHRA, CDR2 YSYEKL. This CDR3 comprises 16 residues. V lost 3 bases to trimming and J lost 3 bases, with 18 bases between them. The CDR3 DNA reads TGCGCCAGCAGCCAGGGACCCGGTCTCTCCATCTACGAGCAGTACTTC. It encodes CASSQGPGLSIYEQYF.

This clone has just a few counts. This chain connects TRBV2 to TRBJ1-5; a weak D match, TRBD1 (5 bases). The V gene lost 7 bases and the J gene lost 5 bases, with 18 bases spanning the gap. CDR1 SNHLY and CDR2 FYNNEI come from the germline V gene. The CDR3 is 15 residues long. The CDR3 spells CASKENDWGDQPQHF. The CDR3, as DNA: TGTGCCAGCAAGGAAAACGACTGGGGGGATCAGCCCCAGCATTTT.

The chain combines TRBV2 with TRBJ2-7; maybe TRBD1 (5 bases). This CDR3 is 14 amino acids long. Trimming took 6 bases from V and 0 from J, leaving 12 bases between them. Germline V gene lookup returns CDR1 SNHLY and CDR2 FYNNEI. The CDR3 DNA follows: TGTGCCAGCAGACTACAGGAACTCTCCTACGAGCAGTACTTC. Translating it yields CASRLQELSYEQYF. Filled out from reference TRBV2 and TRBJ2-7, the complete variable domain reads EPEVTQTPSHQVTQMGQEVILRCVPISNHLYFYWYRQILGQKVEFLVSFYNNEISEKSEIFDDQFSVERPDGSNFTLKIRSTKLEDSAMYFCASRLQELSYEQYFGPGTRLTVT.

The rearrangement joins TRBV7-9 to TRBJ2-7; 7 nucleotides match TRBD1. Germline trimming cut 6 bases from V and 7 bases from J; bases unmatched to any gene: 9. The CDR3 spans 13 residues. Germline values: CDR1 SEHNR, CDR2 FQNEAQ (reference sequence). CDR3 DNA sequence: TGTGCCAGCAGGACAGGGTGGTCGAGGGAGCAGTACTTC. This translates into CASRTGWSREQYF.

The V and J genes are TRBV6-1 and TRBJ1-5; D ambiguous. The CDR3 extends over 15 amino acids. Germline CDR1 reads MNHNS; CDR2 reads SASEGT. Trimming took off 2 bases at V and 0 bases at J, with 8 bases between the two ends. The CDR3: CASSELEFSNQPQHF. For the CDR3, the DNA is TGTGCCAGCAGTGAACTAGAGTTTAGCAATCAGCCCCAGCATTTT.

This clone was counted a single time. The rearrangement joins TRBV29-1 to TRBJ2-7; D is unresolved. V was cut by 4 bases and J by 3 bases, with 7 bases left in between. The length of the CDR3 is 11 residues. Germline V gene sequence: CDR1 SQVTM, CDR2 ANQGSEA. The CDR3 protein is CSVGGVYEQYF. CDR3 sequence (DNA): TGCAGCGTTGGTGGGGTCTACGAGCAGTACTTC.

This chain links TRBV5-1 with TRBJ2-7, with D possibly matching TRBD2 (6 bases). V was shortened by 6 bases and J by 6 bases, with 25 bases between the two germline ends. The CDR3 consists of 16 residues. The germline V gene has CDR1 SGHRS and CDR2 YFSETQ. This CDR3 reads CASTRADGSWVGEQYF. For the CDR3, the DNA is TGCGCCAGCACCCGGGCGGACGGGAGCTGGGTGGGCGAGCAGTACTTC.

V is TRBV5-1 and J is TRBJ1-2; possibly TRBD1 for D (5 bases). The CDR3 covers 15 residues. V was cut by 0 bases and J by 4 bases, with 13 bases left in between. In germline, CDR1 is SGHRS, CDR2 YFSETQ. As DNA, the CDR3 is TGCGCCAGCAGCTTGGGGGTCAGGGTCGGCTATGGCTACACCTTC. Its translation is CASSLGVRVGYGYTF.

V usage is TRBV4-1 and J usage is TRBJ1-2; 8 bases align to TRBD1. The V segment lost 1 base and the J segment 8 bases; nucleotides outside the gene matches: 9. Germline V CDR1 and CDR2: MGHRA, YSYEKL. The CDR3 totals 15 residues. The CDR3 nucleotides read TGCGCCAGCAGCCAAGGGACCGGACAGGGTAGGGGCTACACCTTC. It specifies CASSQGTGQGRGYTF.